This TCR beta chain came from a study of glioma-infiltrating T cells after dendritic cell vaccination. TCRdb's copy holds only in-frame clones and misses some; the assay was immunoSEQ multiplex PCR. This sample has 75,000 to 85,000 clones, with roughly 84% found just once. The germline CDR1 and CDR2 sequences are SGHRS and YFSETQ. This CDR3 comprises 15 residues. V was clipped by 4 bases and J by 0 bases; unmatched bases: 3. Time point denoted: after dendritic cell vaccination, including at tumor progression/relapse. The TCR originated in a human donor with glioblastoma. This chain connects TRBV5-1 to TRBJ1-4; 7 bases are a match to TRBD1. Material: blood, obtained after dendritic cell vaccination. This CDR3 is CASSRTGATNEKLFF. The DNA of the CDR3 is TGCGCCAGCAGCCGGACAGGTGCAACTAATGAAAAACTGTTTTTT.